One T cell receptor (beta chain) is described in this entry. This sample was included in a study of blood T cell repertoires in COVID-19. About the study: Some COVID-19 samples were acute and others convalescent; all came from the United States, Italy and Spain. The analysed material was cDNA or gDNA that came from T cells, B-cell-depleted T cells, or PBMCs.

TCRdb's table, derived via immunoSEQ multiplex PCR, lists solely in-frame clones and lacks some. Of about 160,000 clones in the sample, around nine tenths were seen once. The CDR3 loop spans 15 amino acids. Germline CDR1 reads LNHDA; CDR2 reads SQIVND (reference sequence). Trimming cost V 1 base and J 3 bases, with 12 bases left between them. What was sequenced was peripheral blood. The V call is TRBV19, the J call TRBJ1-2, with D possibly matching TRBD1 (6 bases). The clonotype comes from a woman aged 70-85 years with COVID-19, enrolled during active disease. The CDR3 region is CASSIAAGEDYGYTF. In nucleotides, the CDR3 is TGTGCCAGTAGTATAGCGGCAGGGGAAGACTATGGCTACACCTTC. Looking up the rest from reference TRBV19 and TRBJ1-2 gives the full variable domain: DGGITQSPKYLFRKEGQNVTLSCEQNLNHDAMYWYRQDPGQGLRLIYYSQIVNDFQKGDIAEGYSVSREKKESFPLTVTSAQKNPTAFYLCASSIAAGEDYGYTFGSGTRLTVV.